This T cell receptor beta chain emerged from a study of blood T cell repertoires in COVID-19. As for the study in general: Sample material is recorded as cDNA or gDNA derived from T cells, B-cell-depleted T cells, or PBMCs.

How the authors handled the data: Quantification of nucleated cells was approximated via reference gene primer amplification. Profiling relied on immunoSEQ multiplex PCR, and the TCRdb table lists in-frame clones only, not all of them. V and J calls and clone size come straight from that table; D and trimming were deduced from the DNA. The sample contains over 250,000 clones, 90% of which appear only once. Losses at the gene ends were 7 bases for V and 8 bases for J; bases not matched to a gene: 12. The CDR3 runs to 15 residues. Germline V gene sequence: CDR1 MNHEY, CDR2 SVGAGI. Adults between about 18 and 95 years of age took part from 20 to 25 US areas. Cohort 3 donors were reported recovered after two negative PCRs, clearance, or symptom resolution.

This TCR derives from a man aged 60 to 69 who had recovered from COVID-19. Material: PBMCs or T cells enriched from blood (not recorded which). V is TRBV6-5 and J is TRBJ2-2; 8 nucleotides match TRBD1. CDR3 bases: TGTGCCAGCAAAAAAGCGGTGACAGGGGCTGGGGAGCTGTTTTTT. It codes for CASKKAVTGAGELFF.